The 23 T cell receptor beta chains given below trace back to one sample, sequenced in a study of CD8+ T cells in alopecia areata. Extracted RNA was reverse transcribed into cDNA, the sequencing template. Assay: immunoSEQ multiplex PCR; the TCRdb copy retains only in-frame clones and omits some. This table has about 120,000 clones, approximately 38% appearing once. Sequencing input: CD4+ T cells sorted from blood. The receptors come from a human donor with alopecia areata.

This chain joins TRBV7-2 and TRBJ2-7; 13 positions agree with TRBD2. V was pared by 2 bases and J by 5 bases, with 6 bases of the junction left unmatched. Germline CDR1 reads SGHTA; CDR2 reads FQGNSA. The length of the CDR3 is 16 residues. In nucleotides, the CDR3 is TGTGCCAGCAGCTTAACGACTAGCGGGGGGAGGCACGAGCAGTACTTC. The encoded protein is CASSLTTSGGRHEQYF.

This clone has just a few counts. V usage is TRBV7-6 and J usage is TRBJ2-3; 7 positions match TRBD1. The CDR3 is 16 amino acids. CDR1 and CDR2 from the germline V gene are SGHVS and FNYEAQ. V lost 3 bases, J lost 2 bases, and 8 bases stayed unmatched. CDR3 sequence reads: CASSLRPGQSTDTQYF. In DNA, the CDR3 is TGTGCCAGCAGCTTGCGCCCGGGACAGTCCACAGATACGCAGTATTTT.

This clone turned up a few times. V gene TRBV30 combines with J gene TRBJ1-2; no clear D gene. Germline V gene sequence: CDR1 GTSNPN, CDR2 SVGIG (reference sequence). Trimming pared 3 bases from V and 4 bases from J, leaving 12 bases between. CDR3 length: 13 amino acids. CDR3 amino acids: CAWRSRTVYGYTF. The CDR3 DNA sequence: TGTGCCTGGAGAAGTAGGACTGTCTATGGCTACACCTTC.

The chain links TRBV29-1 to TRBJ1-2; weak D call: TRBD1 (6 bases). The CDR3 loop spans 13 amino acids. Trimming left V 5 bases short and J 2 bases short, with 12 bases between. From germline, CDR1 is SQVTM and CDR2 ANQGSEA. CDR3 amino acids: CSVYTGRNYGYTF. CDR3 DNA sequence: TGCAGCGTTTACACAGGGAGGAACTATGGCTACACCTTC.

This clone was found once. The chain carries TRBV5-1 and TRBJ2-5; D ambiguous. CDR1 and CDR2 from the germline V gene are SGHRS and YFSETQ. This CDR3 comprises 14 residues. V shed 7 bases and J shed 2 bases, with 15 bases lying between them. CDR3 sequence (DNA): TGCGCCAGCGCCGTAGGGCTGGAACAAGAGACCCAGTACTTC. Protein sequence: CASAVGLEQETQYF.

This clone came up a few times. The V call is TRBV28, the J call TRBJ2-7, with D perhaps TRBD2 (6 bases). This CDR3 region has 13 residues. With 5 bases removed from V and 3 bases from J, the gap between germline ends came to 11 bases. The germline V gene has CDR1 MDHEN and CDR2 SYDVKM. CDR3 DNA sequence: TGTGCCAGCAGTACCCTAGCGCTCTACGAGCAGTACTTC. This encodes CASSTLALYEQYF.

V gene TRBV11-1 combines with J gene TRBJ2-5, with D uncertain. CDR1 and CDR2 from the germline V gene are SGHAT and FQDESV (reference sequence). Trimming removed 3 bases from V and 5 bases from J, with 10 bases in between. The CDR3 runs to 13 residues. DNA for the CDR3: TGTGCCAGCAGCTTTGGTGCTCGGGAGACCCAGTACTTC. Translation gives CASSFGARETQYF.

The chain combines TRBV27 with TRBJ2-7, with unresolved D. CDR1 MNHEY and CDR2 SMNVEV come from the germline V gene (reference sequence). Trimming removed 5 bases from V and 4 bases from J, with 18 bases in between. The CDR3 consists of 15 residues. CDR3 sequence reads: CASSKGILGTYEQYF. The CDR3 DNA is TGTGCCAGCAGTAAGGGAATACTTGGAACTTACGAGCAGTACTTC.

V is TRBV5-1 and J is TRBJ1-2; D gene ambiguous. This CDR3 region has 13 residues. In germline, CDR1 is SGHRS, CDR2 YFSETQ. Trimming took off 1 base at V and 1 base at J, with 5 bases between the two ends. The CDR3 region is CASSLNLNYGYTF. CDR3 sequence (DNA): TGCGCCAGCAGCTTGAACCTTAACTATGGCTACACCTTC.

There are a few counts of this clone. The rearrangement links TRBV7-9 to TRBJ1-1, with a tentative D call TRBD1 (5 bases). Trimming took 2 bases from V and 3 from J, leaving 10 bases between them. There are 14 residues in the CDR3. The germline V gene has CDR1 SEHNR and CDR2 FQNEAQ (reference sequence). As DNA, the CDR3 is TGTGCCAGCAGCTTAAGACCAGGGTACACTGAAGCTTTCTTT. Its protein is CASSLRPGYTEAFF.

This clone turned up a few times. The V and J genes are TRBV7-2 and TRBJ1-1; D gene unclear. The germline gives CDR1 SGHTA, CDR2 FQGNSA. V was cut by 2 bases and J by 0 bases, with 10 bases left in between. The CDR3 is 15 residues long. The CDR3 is CASSLSTAMNTEAFF. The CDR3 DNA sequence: TGTGCCAGCAGCTTATCCACAGCTATGAACACTGAAGCTTTCTTT.

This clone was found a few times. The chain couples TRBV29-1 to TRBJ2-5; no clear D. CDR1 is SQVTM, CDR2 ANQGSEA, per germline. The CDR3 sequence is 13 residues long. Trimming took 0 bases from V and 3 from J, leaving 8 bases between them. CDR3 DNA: TGCAGCGTTGAAGAGACGGCCAAAGAGACCCAGTACTTC. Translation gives CSVEETAKETQYF.

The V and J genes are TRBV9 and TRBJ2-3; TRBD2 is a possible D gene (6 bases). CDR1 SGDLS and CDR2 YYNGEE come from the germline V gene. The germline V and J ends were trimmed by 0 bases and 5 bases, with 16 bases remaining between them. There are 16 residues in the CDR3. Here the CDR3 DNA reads TGTGCCAGCAGCGTAGCGTCCACGGGAGCCGGAGATACGCAGTATTTT. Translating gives CASSVASTGAGDTQYF.

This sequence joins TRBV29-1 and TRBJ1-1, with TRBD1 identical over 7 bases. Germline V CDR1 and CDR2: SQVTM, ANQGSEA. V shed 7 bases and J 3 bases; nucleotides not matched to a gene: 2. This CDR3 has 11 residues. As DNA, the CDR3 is TGCAGCGCCGACAGGGACACTGAAGCTTTCTTT. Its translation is CSADRDTEAFF.

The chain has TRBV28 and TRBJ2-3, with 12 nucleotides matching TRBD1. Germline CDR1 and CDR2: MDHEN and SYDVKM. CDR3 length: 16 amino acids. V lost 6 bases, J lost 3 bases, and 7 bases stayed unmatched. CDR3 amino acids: CASRGTGGMFTDTQYF. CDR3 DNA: TGTGCCAGCAGGGGGACAGGGGGCATGTTTACAGATACGCAGTATTTT.

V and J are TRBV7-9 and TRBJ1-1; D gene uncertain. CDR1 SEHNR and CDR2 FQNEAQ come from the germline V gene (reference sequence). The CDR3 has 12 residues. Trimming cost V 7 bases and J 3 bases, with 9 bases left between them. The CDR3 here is CASIRTDTEAFF. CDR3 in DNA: TGTGCCAGCATCCGGACGGACACTGAAGCTTTCTTT. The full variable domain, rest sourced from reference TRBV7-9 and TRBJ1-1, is DTGVSQNPRHKITKRGQNVTFRCDPISEHNRLYWYRQTLGQGPEFLTYFQNEAQLEKSRLLSDRFSAERPKGSFSTLEIQRTEQGDSAMYLCASIRTDTEAFFGQGTRLTVV.

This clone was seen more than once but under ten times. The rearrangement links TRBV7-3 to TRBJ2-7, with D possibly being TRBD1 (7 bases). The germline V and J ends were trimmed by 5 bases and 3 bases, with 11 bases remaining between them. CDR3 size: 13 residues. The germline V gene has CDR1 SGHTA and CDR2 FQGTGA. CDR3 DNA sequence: TGTGCCAGCAGCACCAGGGGGGTCTACGAGCAGTACTTC. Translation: CASSTRGVYEQYF.

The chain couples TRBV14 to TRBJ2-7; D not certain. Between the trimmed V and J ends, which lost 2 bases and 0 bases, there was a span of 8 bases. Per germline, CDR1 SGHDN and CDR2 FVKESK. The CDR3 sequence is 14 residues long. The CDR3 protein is CASSQLTHSYEQYF. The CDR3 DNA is TGTGCCAGCAGCCAACTGACACACTCCTACGAGCAGTACTTC.

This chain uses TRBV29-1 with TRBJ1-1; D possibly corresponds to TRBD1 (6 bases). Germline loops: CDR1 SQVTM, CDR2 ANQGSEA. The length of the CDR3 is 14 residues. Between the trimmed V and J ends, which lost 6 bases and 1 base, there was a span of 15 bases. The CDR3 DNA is TGCAGCGTGGGGGTGTCAGGGGAGAACACTGAAGCTTTCTTT. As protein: CSVGVSGENTEAFF.

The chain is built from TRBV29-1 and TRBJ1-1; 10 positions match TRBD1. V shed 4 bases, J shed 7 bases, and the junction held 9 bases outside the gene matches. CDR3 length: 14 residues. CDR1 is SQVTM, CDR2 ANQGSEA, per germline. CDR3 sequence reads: CSVGRGQGRVEAFF. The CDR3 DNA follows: TGCAGCGTTGGCCGGGGACAGGGGAGAGTTGAAGCTTTCTTT.

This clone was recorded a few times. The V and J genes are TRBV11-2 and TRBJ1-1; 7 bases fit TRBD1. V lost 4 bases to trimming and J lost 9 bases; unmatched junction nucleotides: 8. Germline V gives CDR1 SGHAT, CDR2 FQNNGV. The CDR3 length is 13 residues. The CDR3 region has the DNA TGTGCCAGCAGCTCTGGGACAGCCACAAAAGCTTTCTTT. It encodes CASSSGTATKAFF. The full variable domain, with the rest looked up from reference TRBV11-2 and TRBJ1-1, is EAGVAQSPRYKIIEKRQSVAFWCNPISGHATLYWYQQILGQGPKLLIQFQNNGVVDDSQLPKDRFSAERLKGVDSTLKIQPAKLEDSAVYLCASSSGTATKAFFGQGTRLTVV.

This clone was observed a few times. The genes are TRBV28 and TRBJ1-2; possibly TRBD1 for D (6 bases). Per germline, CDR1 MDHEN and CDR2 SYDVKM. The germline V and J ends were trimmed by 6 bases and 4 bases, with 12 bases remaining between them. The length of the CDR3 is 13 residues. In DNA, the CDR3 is TGTGCCAGCAGGCTGACAGGATCCTATGGCTACACCTTC. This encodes CASRLTGSYGYTF.

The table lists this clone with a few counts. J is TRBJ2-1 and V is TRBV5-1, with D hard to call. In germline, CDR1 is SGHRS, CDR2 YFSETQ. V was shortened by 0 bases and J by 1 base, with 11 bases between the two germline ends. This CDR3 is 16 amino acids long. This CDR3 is CASSLEQPVSYNEQFF. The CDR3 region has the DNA TGCGCCAGCAGCTTGGAACAGCCCGTATCCTACAATGAGCAGTTCTTC.